Below, 21 T cell receptor beta chains from the same sample are listed, as sequenced in a study of blood T cell repertoires in COVID-19. This table comes from immunoSEQ multiplex PCR, and its TCRdb copy is limited to in-frame clones, with some not included. This sample has 250,000 to 350,000 clones, with almost 90% found just once. Source material: peripheral blood. These receptors came from a woman between 25 and 40 years old with COVID-19, enrolled during active disease.

This chain connects TRBV5-5 to TRBJ2-1, with TRBD2 as a possible D gene (7 bases). V lost 4 bases, J lost 4 bases, and 21 bases lay in between. This CDR3 is built from 17 residues. CDR1 SGHKS and CDR2 YYEKEE come from the germline V gene (reference sequence). CDR3 in amino acids: CASSPRGERDSYNEQFF. DNA for the CDR3: TGTGCCAGCAGCCCGAGGGGGGAGCGGGATAGTTACAATGAGCAGTTCTTC.

The chain uses TRBV7-9 and TRBJ2-1; D is undetermined. The CDR3 is 15 amino acids. Trimming shortened V by 3 bases and J by 0 bases, and 9 bases separated the two germline ends. Germline CDR1 reads SEHNR; CDR2 reads FQNEAQ (reference sequence). CDR3 loop: CASSLTSYSYNEQFF. CDR3 coding DNA: TGTGCCAGCAGCTTGACTTCTTACTCCTACAATGAGCAGTTCTTC.

The rearrangement uses TRBV7-2 and TRBJ2-7, with TRBD2 identical over 11 bases. There are 16 residues in the CDR3. V lost 3 bases, J lost 1 base, and 5 bases stayed unmatched. Germline V gives CDR1 SGHTA, CDR2 FQGNSA. Written as DNA, the CDR3 is TGTGCCAGCAGCTTCTCCGGGACTAGCGGTTCCTACGAGCAGTACTTC. The encoded protein is CASSFSGTSGSYEQYF.

This chain connects TRBV5-1 to TRBJ1-1, with unresolved D. V was clipped by 2 bases and J by 0 bases, with 8 bases between them. CDR1 and CDR2 (germline): SGHRS, YFSETQ. The CDR3 extends over 14 amino acids. The CDR3 DNA reads as TGCGCCAGCAGCTTTTCCGAGGTGAACACTGAAGCTTTCTTT. Translation: CASSFSEVNTEAFF.

The genes are TRBV6-2 or TRBV6-3 and TRBJ2-3; 7 bases are shared with TRBD2. The CDR3 contains 14 residues. Germline CDR1 is MNHEY and CDR2 is SVGEGT. V lost 5 bases to trimming and J lost 5 bases; unmatched junction nucleotides: 7. The CDR3 spells CASSSGAAGDTQYF. The CDR3 coding sequence is TGTGCCAGCAGTAGCGGGGCGGCCGGAGATACGCAGTATTTT.

The rearrangement joins TRBV6-5 to TRBJ1-1; D is perhaps TRBD1 (5 bases). Germline V lookup: CDR1 MNHEY, CDR2 SVGAGI. The CDR3 spans 15 residues. V was shortened by 7 bases and J by 6 bases, with 21 bases between the two germline ends. The DNA of the CDR3 is TGTGCCAGCACCAACAGGAGACAAATAGTGGCTGAAGCTTTCTTT. It specifies CASTNRRQIVAEAFF.

This chain joins TRBV10-2 and TRBJ1-3; D gene unclear. Trimming pared 2 bases from V and 0 bases from J, leaving 5 bases between. The CDR3 runs 14 residues. Looked up from germline, CDR1 is WSHSY and CDR2 is SAAADI. This chain's CDR3 is CASSETASGNTIYF. The CDR3 nucleotides are TGCGCCAGCAGTGAGACAGCCTCTGGAAACACCATATATTTT.

The chain is built from TRBV6-2 or TRBV6-3 and TRBJ2-2; D possibly corresponds to TRBD2 (6 bases). The CDR3 is 17 amino acids. The V end was cut by 4 bases, the J end by 5 bases, with 20 bases between. Germline V gene sequence: CDR1 MNHEY, CDR2 SVGEGT. This CDR3 is CASSFESRSGGTGELFF. The CDR3 coding sequence is TGTGCCAGCAGTTTCGAATCCAGAAGCGGAGGGACCGGGGAGCTGTTTTTT.

This clone was recorded only once. The rearrangement links TRBV4-3 to TRBJ2-1; a possible D gene is TRBD1 (6 bases). V was shortened by 6 bases and J by 2 bases, with 14 bases between the two germline ends. CDR1 and CDR2 (germline): LGHNA, YSLEER. This CDR3 has 15 residues. CDR3 nucleotide sequence: TGCGCCAGCAGACCCACAGGGACAACCTACAATGAGCAGTTCTTC. Translated: CASRPTGTTYNEQFF.

This clone came up once. Written as DNA, the CDR3 is TGTGCCAGCAGCGTAGCCGCATCCCTAGCGGGAGGGCCTAATGAGCAGTTCTTC. This translates into CASSVAASLAGGPNEQFF. The V and J genes are TRBV9 and TRBJ2-1; 12 bases fit TRBD2. The CDR3 is 18 amino acids. V was pared by 0 bases and J by 7 bases, with 11 bases of the junction left unmatched. CDR1 is SGDLS and CDR2 is YYNGEE in the germline V gene.

This clone has more than one count but fewer than ten. The V gene is TRBV5-4, the J gene TRBJ2-7; D might be TRBD1 (7 bases). Trimming removed 4 bases at V and 7 bases at J, with 18 bases between. Germline V gene lookup returns CDR1 SGHNT and CDR2 YYREEE (reference sequence). The CDR3 has 14 amino acids. CDR3 loop: CASSPPAGGTEQYF. The CDR3 coding sequence is TGTGCCAGCAGCCCCCCCGCAGGGGGGACTGAGCAGTACTTC. Together with reference TRBV5-4 and TRBJ2-7, the CDR3 gives the full variable domain: ETGVTQSPTHLIKTRGQQVTLRCSSQSGHNTVSWYQQALGQGPQFIFQYYREEENGRGNFPPRFSGLQFPNYSSELNVNALELDDSALYLCASSPPAGGTEQYFGPGTRLTVT.

The rearrangement links TRBV4-3 to TRBJ1-1; D call uncertain. The germline V gene encodes CDR1 LGHNA and CDR2 YSLEER. The CDR3 sequence is 17 residues long. The germline V and J ends were trimmed by 0 bases and 5 bases, with 19 bases remaining between them. The CDR3, as DNA: TGCGCCAGCAGCCAAGACGTTGGGAGGGATGACGGGACTGAAGCTTTCTTT. Protein: CASSQDVGRDDGTEAFF.

V and J are TRBV7-9 and TRBJ2-7, with TRBD2 matching 9 bases. V gave up 6 bases and J gave up 3 bases; unmatched junction bases: 6. Germline V gene lookup returns CDR1 SEHNR and CDR2 FQNEAQ (reference sequence). CDR3 length equals 14 residues. The CDR3 loop reads CASSYGTSSYEQYF. DNA of the CDR3: TGTGCCAGCAGTTATGGGACTAGCAGCTACGAGCAGTACTTC.

The chain has TRBV4-1 and TRBJ1-2, with D possibly being TRBD1 (6 bases). V was trimmed by 0 bases and J by 4 bases, leaving 15 bases between them. Germline V gene sequence: CDR1 MGHRA, CDR2 YSYEKL. This CDR3 has 16 residues. CDR3 nucleotides: TGCGCCAGCAGCCAAGATGGCGGCAGGGGCATCTATGGCTACACCTTC. It codes for CASSQDGGRGIYGYTF.

J is TRBJ2-1 and V is TRBV10-2; TRBD2 aligns across 11 bases. The V gene's germline CDR1 is WSHSY and CDR2 SAAADI. The CDR3 is made up of 16 amino acids. Losses at the gene ends were 6 bases for V and 7 bases for J; bases not matched to a gene: 11. The CDR3 spells CASRVFSGRAGNEQFF. CDR3 nucleotides: TGCGCCAGCAGAGTATTTAGCGGGAGGGCCGGGAATGAGCAGTTCTTC.

This clone occurred once. The chain uses TRBV18 and TRBJ2-1; a weak D match, TRBD2 (6 bases). CDR3 size: 13 residues. The V gene lost 6 bases and the J gene lost 9 bases, with 15 bases spanning the gap. CDR1 and CDR2 from the germline V gene are KGHSH and LQKENI. In nucleotides, the CDR3 is TGTGCCAGCTCCGCGCCCCCGGGAGTTGAGCAGTTCTTC. It codes for CASSAPPGVEQFF.

To note about this clone: The germline gene is not matched at one end of the junction; a read error may be the cause. This chain uses TRBV28 with TRBJ2-7, with 9 positions matching TRBD1. CDR1 is MDHEN and CDR2 is SYDVKM in the germline V gene. The CDR3 extends over 11 amino acids. The CDR3, as DNA: TGTGCCAGCAGTTACCGGGACAGGGTCGGCTTC. Protein product: CASSYRDRVGF.

The chain is built from TRBV20-1 and TRBJ1-2; unclear D gene. The CDR3 has 11 residues. The germline V gene has CDR1 DFQATT and CDR2 SNEGSKA (reference sequence). CDR3 bases: TGCAGCGGGTGGACTGCGCTCGACTACACCTTC. Its translation is CSGWTALDYTF.

The chain recombines TRBV5-6 with TRBJ1-2; D may be TRBD1 (6 bases). This CDR3 spans 14 amino acids. Deletions cut 4 bases from V and 0 bases from J, with 10 bases between. CDR1 SGHDT and CDR2 YYEEEE come from the germline V gene. As DNA, the CDR3 is TGTGCCAGCAGCCCGGCAGGGGCTAACTATGGCTACACCTTC. Translated: CASSPAGANYGYTF.

Only one count was recorded for this clone. The chain carries TRBV5-5 and TRBJ2-3, with TRBD2 as a possible D gene (5 bases). CDR3 length equals 13 residues. V gave up 4 bases and J gave up 6 bases, with 12 bases separating them. CDR1 and CDR2 (germline): SGHKS, YYEKEE (reference sequence). The CDR3 loop is CASSRRLSDTQYF. The CDR3 DNA is TGTGCCAGCAGCAGGAGGCTATCCGATACGCAGTATTTT.

The V call is TRBV19, the J call TRBJ2-3, with D perhaps TRBD1 (6 bases). CDR1 and CDR2 (germline): LNHDA, SQIVND (reference sequence). Trimming took 11 bases from V and 3 from J, leaving 18 bases between them. The CDR3 length is 14 residues. The DNA of the CDR3 is TGTGCCTCCAGATACAGGGAGTCAACAGATACGCAGTATTTT. Protein product: CASRYRESTDTQYF.